This record looks at one T cell receptor (beta chain) sequence and its context. The antigen remains undetermined. This sample stems from a study of beta chain features in type 1 diabetes. The germline V gene encodes CDR1 SGHDT and CDR2 YYEEEE. Trimming pared 1 base from V and 5 bases from J, leaving 15 bases between. The CDR3 sequence is 15 residues long. All of the isolated RNA was reverse transcribed, so expressed TCRB transcripts were sequenced. Naive, central memory and regulatory T cell samples yielded about 4 million reads on average. Produced via immunoSEQ multiplex PCR; TCRdb's table is partial and in-frame only. The sample shows around 180,000 clones, around an eighth of them seen only once. Findings and caveats of the study: Whatever favoring of shorter templates PCR might show would apply equally to patients and controls. TCRB CDR3s were moderately but significantly shorter in Type 1 diabetes patients in all four CD4+ subsets.

Averaging approximately 120 mL, one heparinised blood draw was given by each donor. This TCR was recovered from a woman aged 18-30 years in good health. The chain links TRBV5-6 to TRBJ2-5; a possible D gene is TRBD1 (6 bases). Input material: central memory CD4+ T cells from blood. The CDR3 spells CASSLSAGDWETQYF. CDR3 coding DNA: TGTGCCAGCAGCTTGTCGGCAGGGGATTGGGAGACCCAGTACTTC.